The next 22 T cell receptor beta chains were all read from a single sample in a study of vaccination effects on CD4 cells after COVID-19. The antigens of these receptors remain unknown. Produced via immunoSEQ multiplex PCR; TCRdb's table is partial and in-frame only. This table holds 13,000 to 15,000 clones, approximately 80% found once. Viral peptide pool expansion of antigen-specific CD4+ T cells preceded sequencing in the ViraFEST assay. CD4+ T cells were isolated after about eleven days of culture. A PCR test confirmed that the person had SARS-CoV-2 infection between March and December 2020. Of the BNT162b2 and mRNA-1273 vaccines, participants received two doses of one or the other. This specimen was CD4+ T cells from PBMCs cultured with HCoV-NL63 spike peptides, taken after COVID-19 vaccination. Receptors originate from a human donor who had a prior SARS-CoV-2 infection.

The count of this clone is one. The chain has TRBV18 and TRBJ2-6; 9 nucleotides align to TRBD1. This CDR3 has 17 amino acids. The germline V gene has CDR1 KGHSH and CDR2 LQKENI. The trim removed 4 bases at V and 0 bases at J, leaving 4 bases unmatched. The CDR3 DNA sequence: TGTGCCAGCTCACGAGGACAGGGGAGCTCTGGGGCCAACGTCCTGACTTTC. This encodes CASSRGQGSSGANVLTF.

This CDR3 reads CASSLWGNQETQYF. The DNA of the CDR3 is TGTGCCAGCAGCCTCTGGGGAAACCAAGAGACCCAGTACTTC. The rearrangement links TRBV7-2 to TRBJ2-5, with D unresolved. The CDR3 covers 14 residues. The V and J ends lost 5 bases and 0 bases respectively, with 10 bases between them. Germline V gene data show CDR1 as SGHTA and CDR2 as FQGNSA.

V and J are TRBV2 and TRBJ2-2, with D possibly being TRBD1 (6 bases). The V end lost 4 bases, the J end lost 4 bases, and 10 bases lay between the germline ends. In germline, CDR1 is SNHLY, CDR2 FYNNEI. The CDR3 contains 14 residues. CDR3 in amino acids: CASSGGRSTGELFF. In DNA, the CDR3 is TGTGCCAGCAGTGGGGGGCGTTCCACCGGGGAGCTGTTTTTT. The entire variable domain, with the rest obtained from reference TRBV2 and TRBJ2-2, is as follows: EPEVTQTPSHQVTQMGQEVILRCVPISNHLYFYWYRQILGQKVEFLVSFYNNEISEKSEIFDDQFSVERPDGSNFTLKIRSTKLEDSAMYFCASSGGRSTGELFFGEGSRLTVL.

J is TRBJ1-2 and V is TRBV6-5, with a tentative D call TRBD1 (6 bases). V was clipped by 2 bases and J by 4 bases, with 14 bases between them. The CDR3 has 15 residues. Looked up from germline, CDR1 is MNHEY and CDR2 is SVGAGI. The DNA of the CDR3 is TGTGCCAGCAGTTACGTGGGGGGGCAGGGCTATGGCTACACCTTC. Translation: CASSYVGGQGYGYTF.

This clone was counted once. The chain has TRBV3-1 (or the pseudogene TRBV3-2) and TRBJ1-2; a weak D match, TRBD1 (5 bases). Deletions cut 2 bases from V and 8 bases from J, with 9 bases between. This CDR3 region has 12 residues. Looked up from germline, CDR1 is LGHDT and CDR2 is YNNKEL (reference sequence). CDR3 residues: CASSQQGGGYTF. Here the CDR3 DNA reads TGTGCCAGCAGCCAACAGGGCGGAGGCTACACCTTC.

The chain uses TRBV7-3 and TRBJ2-1, with 11 bases fitting TRBD2. Trimming cost V 5 bases and J 15 bases; bases outside gene matches: 15. CDR1 is SGHTA, CDR2 FQGTGA, per germline. This CDR3 comprises 15 residues. CDR3 bases: TGTGCCAGCAGCCCTAATAGCGGGAGGGGGTCGTATCGGTTCTTC. Amino acids: CASSPNSGRGSYRFF.

The chain couples TRBV10-3 to TRBJ2-7, with TRBD1 matching 8 bases. V was clipped by 5 bases and J by 3 bases; unmatched bases: 3. CDR1 ENHRY and CDR2 SYGVKD come from the germline V gene. The CDR3 consists of 13 residues. CDR3 protein: CAISIQGDYEQYF. CDR3 DNA: TGTGCCATCAGTATACAGGGGGACTACGAGCAGTACTTC.

This clone has a handful of counts. The CDR3 protein is CASRQTGGTEAFF. DNA for the CDR3: TGTGCCAGCAGGCAGACAGGGGGCACTGAAGCTTTCTTT. V usage is TRBV12-3 or TRBV12-4 and J usage is TRBJ1-1, with 9 bases matching TRBD1. CDR3 length: 13 residues. With V trimmed by 6 bases and J by 4 bases, 3 bases remained unmatched.

The CDR3 here is CATSPPGQGPYGEQYF. The CDR3 bases are TGTGCCACCAGCCCTCCGGGACAGGGTCCCTATGGGGAGCAGTACTTC. V and J are TRBV15 and TRBJ2-7, with TRBD1 matching over 9 bases. This CDR3 has 16 residues. V gave up 5 bases and J gave up 7 bases; unmatched junction bases: 15. Germline CDR1 reads LNHNV; CDR2 reads YYDKDF (reference sequence).

This chain links TRBV2 with TRBJ2-3, with 9 bases that match TRBD2. The CDR3 is 15 amino acids. Germline loops: CDR1 SNHLY, CDR2 FYNNEI. J gave up 4 bases and V 6 bases, and 8 bases lay outside the gene matches. CDR3 residues: CASSPTGLAADTQYF. The DNA of the CDR3 is TGTGCCAGCAGCCCCACGGGACTAGCCGCAGATACGCAGTATTTT.

The chain joins TRBV7-9 to TRBJ1-1; 12 positions match TRBD1. Looked up from germline, CDR1 is SEHNR and CDR2 is FQNEAQ (reference sequence). CDR3 size: 16 residues. V shed 5 bases and J 7 bases; nucleotides not matched to a gene: 11. The CDR3 loop reads CASSPAGTGGVGEAFF. CDR3 nucleotides: TGTGCCAGCAGCCCGGCCGGGACAGGGGGCGTCGGTGAAGCTTTCTTT.

The CDR3 nucleotides read TGCGCCAGCACCGACCCTCTGGACATCTCCTACGAGCAGTACTTC. Protein sequence: CASTDPLDISYEQYF. V gene TRBV5-1 combines with J gene TRBJ2-7, with D tentatively TRBD1 (5 bases). From germline, CDR1 is SGHRS and CDR2 YFSETQ. Trimming pared 6 bases from V and 0 bases from J, leaving 16 bases between. CDR3 length: 15 amino acids.

This clone was found a few times. The chain joins TRBV7-3 to TRBJ2-3; 10 bases match TRBD2. The trim removed 0 bases at V and 0 bases at J, leaving 0 bases unmatched. The CDR3 is 16 amino acids. Per the germline V gene, CDR1 is SGHTA and CDR2 is FQGTGA. The CDR3 loop is CASSLTTSGSTDTQYF. CDR3 DNA sequence: TGTGCCAGCAGCTTAACGACTAGCGGGAGCACAGATACGCAGTATTTT.

This clone was recorded once. V is TRBV9 and J is TRBJ1-1; D perhaps matches TRBD1 (6 bases). Germline V CDR1 and CDR2: SGDLS, YYNGEE. CDR3 size: 14 residues. V was shortened by 4 bases and J by 4 bases, with 14 bases between the two germline ends. CDR3 coding DNA: TGTGCCAGCAGCCCACAGGGTCCGTCCACTGAAGCTTTCTTT. Residues: CASSPQGPSTEAFF.

This chain connects TRBV3-1 (or the pseudogene TRBV3-2) to TRBJ2-3, with D tentatively TRBD2 (7 bases). This CDR3 is 16 amino acids long. V was trimmed by 1 base and J by 6 bases, leaving 17 bases between them. CDR1 is LGHDT and CDR2 is YNNKEL in the germline V gene (reference sequence). The CDR3 DNA reads as TGTGCCAGCAGCCAAGGCAGGGGACTATTCTCCGATACGCAGTATTTT. It is translated as CASSQGRGLFSDTQYF.

The chain couples TRBV27 to TRBJ2-7; D is uncertain. The germline V gene encodes CDR1 MNHEY and CDR2 SMNVEV (reference sequence). The V end was cut by 5 bases, the J end by 2 bases, with 13 bases between. This CDR3 contains 14 residues. CDR3 sequence: CASSESWGTYEQYF. The CDR3 nucleotides read TGTGCCAGCAGTGAAAGTTGGGGTACCTACGAGCAGTACTTC.

This clone was seen a single time. The rearrangement links TRBV4-2 to TRBJ2-7; possibly TRBD2 for D (7 bases). Trimming removed 4 bases at V and 6 bases at J, with 19 bases between. The CDR3 consists of 15 residues. Looked up from germline, CDR1 is LGHNA and CDR2 is YNFKEQ. The CDR3 region has the DNA TGTGCCAGCAGCCCCCCTCCGGGGGCTAGCGGCGAGCAGTACTTC. Translation: CASSPPPGASGEQYF.

The chain couples TRBV27 to TRBJ2-2; no definite D call. CDR1 is MNHEY and CDR2 is SMNVEV in the germline V gene (reference sequence). The CDR3 totals 14 residues. Trimming removed 6 bases from V and 5 bases from J, with 13 bases in between. Here the CDR3 DNA reads TGTGCCAGCAGGATGCTCTCAACTACCGGGGAGCTGTTTTTT. Translated, it gives CASRMLSTTGELFF.

The rearrangement joins TRBV30 to TRBJ1-4, with a weak D call TRBD1 (5 bases). The CDR3 sequence is 19 residues long. Germline CDR1 GTSNPN, CDR2 SVGIG (reference sequence). V lost 3 bases, J lost 8 bases, and 31 bases lay in between. For the CDR3, the DNA is TGTGCCTGGAGGGCCCTTCTAGCAGGGCGAGAGCCACTCCGCGAAAAACTGTTTTTT. The encoded protein is CAWRALLAGREPLREKLFF.

V is TRBV5-1 and J is TRBJ2-6, with D uncertain. This CDR3 comprises 13 residues. Germline lookup yields CDR1 SGHRS and CDR2 YFSETQ. Trimming left V 7 bases short and J 4 bases short, with 9 bases between. Here the CDR3 DNA reads TGCGCCAGCCGAGACCTGGGGGCCAACGTCCTGACTTTC. Translated: CASRDLGANVLTF. The full variable domain, completed using reference TRBV5-1 and TRBJ2-6, is KAGVTQTPRYLIKTRGQQVTLSCSPISGHRSVSWYQQTPGQGLQFLFEYFSETQRNKGNFPGRFSGRQFSNSRSEMNVSTLELGDSALYLCASRDLGANVLTFGAGSRLTVL.

The CDR3 sequence: CASSLGSVGNTIYF. For the CDR3, the DNA is TGTGCCAGCAGCTTAGGCAGCGTCGGAAACACCATATATTTT. This chain joins TRBV7-2 and TRBJ1-3; D is unresolved. This CDR3 comprises 14 residues. CDR1 and CDR2 from the germline V gene are SGHTA and FQGNSA. V shed 1 base and J shed 4 bases, with 8 bases lying between them.

This clone has only a few counts. This chain joins TRBV6-5 and TRBJ1-1; possibly TRBD1 for D (5 bases). There are 14 residues in the CDR3. Trimming took off 9 bases at V and 1 base at J, with 15 bases between the two ends. Germline lookup yields CDR1 MNHEY and CDR2 SVGAGI. CDR3 DNA sequence: TGTGCCAGTAAGGGGTGGCGGGAGAACACTGAAGCTTTCTTT. Its translation: CASKGWRENTEAFF.